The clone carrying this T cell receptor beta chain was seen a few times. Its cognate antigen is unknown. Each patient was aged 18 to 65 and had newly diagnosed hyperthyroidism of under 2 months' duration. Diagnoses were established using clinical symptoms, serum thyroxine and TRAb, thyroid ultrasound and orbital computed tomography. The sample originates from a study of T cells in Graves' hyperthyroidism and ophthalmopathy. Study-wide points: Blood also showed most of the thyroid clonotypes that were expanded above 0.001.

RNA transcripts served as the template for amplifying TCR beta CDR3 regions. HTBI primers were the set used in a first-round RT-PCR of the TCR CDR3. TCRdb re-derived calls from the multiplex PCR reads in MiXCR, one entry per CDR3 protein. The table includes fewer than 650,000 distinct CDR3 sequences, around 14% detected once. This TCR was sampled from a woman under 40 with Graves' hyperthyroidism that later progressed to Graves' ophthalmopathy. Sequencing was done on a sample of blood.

The CDR3: CATSDPGTGSAQPQHF. CDR3 bases: TGTGCCACCAGTGACCCCGGGACAGGGTCTGCTCAGCCCCAGCATTTT. The V call is TRBV24-1, the J call TRBJ1-5, with 9 bases lining up with TRBD1. V lost 4 bases to trimming and J lost 6 bases; unmatched junction nucleotides: 9. This CDR3 has 16 residues. Germline assignment: CDR1 KGHDR and CDR2 SFDVKD.